Below, 11 T cell receptor beta chains from the same sample are listed, as sequenced in a study of T cell repertoires in cytomegalovirus infection (dated 2019 in TCRdb). TCRdb lists the instrument as Illumina HiSeq 1500. TCRdb itself trimmed the public reads at Q25 with fastp, ran MiXCR and retained productive beta chains. Rows matching on CDR3 protein sequence are summarized as one entry with the most common DNA and genes. The sample includes 200,000 to 300,000 distinct CDR3 sequences, with around 6.2% observed a single time. About 6.3% of the sample is taken by the ten largest. The material sequenced was PBMCs. Every receptor here comes from a human donor in good health (CMV status not recorded). Some clones in this sample may be carry-over from other donors' samples.

This clonotype has ten or more counts. The chain combines TRBV7-2 with TRBJ1-1; D uncertain. The V gene lost 1 base and the J gene lost 0 bases, with 6 bases spanning the gap. Germline CDR1 and CDR2: SGHTA and FQGNSA. This CDR3 contains 14 residues. The CDR3 loop is CASSLVPLNTEAFF. For the CDR3, the DNA is TGTGCCAGCAGCTTAGTCCCCCTGAACACTGAAGCTTTCTTT. Full variable domain (outside the CDR3, taken from reference TRBV7-2 and TRBJ1-1): GAGVSQSPSNKVTEKGKDVELRCDPISGHTALYWYRQSLGQGLEFLIYFQGNSAPDKSGLPSDRFSAERTGGSVSTLTIQRTQQEDSAVYLCASSLVPLNTEAFFGQGTRLTVV.

This clonotype was seen at least ten times. The chain recombines TRBV6-2 or TRBV6-3 with TRBJ2-7, with 9 bases identical to TRBD1. J lost 5 bases, V lost 6 bases, and 8 bases had no gene match. This CDR3 has 14 amino acids. Looked up from germline, CDR1 is MNHEY and CDR2 is SVGEGT. CDR3 coding DNA: TGTGCCAGCAGCCTTCCGGGACAGGGTAACGAGCAGTACTTC. Its translation: CASSLPGQGNEQYF.

The sample holds many counts of this clonotype. This rearrangement joins TRBV14 to TRBJ1-1; D is unclear. Trimming left V 0 bases short and J 3 bases short, with 5 bases between. This CDR3 has 13 residues. Germline V lookup: CDR1 SGHDN, CDR2 FVKESK. The CDR3 protein is CASSQDIYTEAFF. Here the CDR3 DNA reads TGTGCCAGCAGCCAAGATATTTACACTGAAGCTTTCTTT.

This clonotype was found many times. The V call is TRBV6-2 or TRBV6-3, the J call TRBJ1-1; D possibly corresponds to TRBD1 (5 bases). From germline, CDR1 is MNHEY and CDR2 SVGEGT. CDR3 length: 13 residues. Deletions cut 4 bases from V and 7 bases from J, with 13 bases between. In DNA form, the CDR3 reads TGTGCCAGCAGTTTTACCCCAACAGGTGAAGCTTTCTTT. It is translated as CASSFTPTGEAFF.

This clonotype was detected ten times or more. The CDR3 here is CASSDTARGRNSPLHF. The CDR3 DNA reads as TGTGCCAGCAGTGATACCGCCAGGGGGCGAAATTCACCCCTCCACTTT. V gene TRBV2 combines with J gene TRBJ1-6; 8 positions agree with TRBD1. The trim removed 3 bases at V and 7 bases at J, leaving 8 bases unmatched. The CDR3 is 16 residues long. Germline V gene sequence: CDR1 SNHLY, CDR2 FYNNEI.

The chain employs TRBV29-1 and TRBJ1-1; the D is unclear. The germline V gene has CDR1 SQVTM and CDR2 ANQGSEA. V dropped 0 bases and J dropped 0 bases, with 11 bases sitting between them. There are 15 residues in the CDR3. The CDR3 coding sequence is TGCAGCGTTGAAGAAAGGAGAGGCATGAACACTGAAGCTTTCTTT. This codes for CSVEERRGMNTEAFF.

This clonotype was detected many times. The chain uses TRBV5-4 and TRBJ1-1; no reliable D call. V was shortened by 4 bases and J by 1 base, with 14 bases between the two germline ends. The CDR3 loop spans 15 amino acids. The germline gives CDR1 SGHNT, CDR2 YYREEE (reference sequence). The CDR3 protein is CASSPSAGENTEAFF. CDR3 DNA sequence: TGTGCCAGCAGCCCGTCGGCCGGGGAGAACACTGAAGCTTTCTTT.

This clonotype was observed many times. This chain connects TRBV20-1 to TRBJ2-2; TRBD1 agrees at 8 bases. J was trimmed by 7 bases and V by 1 base; bases with no gene match: 8. Germline V CDR1 and CDR2: DFQATT, SNEGSKA (reference sequence). The CDR3 loop spans 15 amino acids. The CDR3 is CSARVPRGRDGELFF. The CDR3 nucleotides read TGCAGTGCTAGAGTCCCCAGGGGGCGAGACGGGGAGCTGTTTTTT.

This clonotype was counted ten times or more. This chain connects TRBV5-6 to TRBJ2-4; maybe TRBD2 (5 bases). Trimming removed 0 bases from V and 8 bases from J, with 12 bases in between. CDR1 SGHDT and CDR2 YYEEEE come from the germline V gene. The CDR3 is 14 amino acids. In DNA form, the CDR3 reads TGTGCCAGCAGCTTGGCCGTCGCCGGGGACATTCAGTACTTC. Its protein product is CASSLAVAGDIQYF.

This clonotype was seen at least ten times. The V gene is TRBV29-1, the J gene TRBJ1-2; D is ambiguous. Germline-derived CDR1 and CDR2 are SQVTM and ANQGSEA. The V and J ends lost 2 bases and 0 bases respectively, with 7 bases between them. CDR3 length: 13 amino acids. The CDR3 is CSVESLSNYGYTF. The DNA for the CDR3 is TGCAGCGTTGAAAGCTTGTCTAACTATGGCTACACCTTC.

In its sample, this clonotype was seen many times. The rearrangement links TRBV7-2 to TRBJ2-5, with TRBD2 as a possible D gene (7 bases). Germline CDR1 and CDR2: SGHTA and FQGNSA. Trimming took 5 bases from V and 5 from J, leaving 18 bases between them. The CDR3 extends over 15 amino acids. As DNA, the CDR3 is TGTGCCAGCAGCATACACAGGGCGGGGGCTGAGACCCAGTACTTC. Its translation is CASSIHRAGAETQYF.